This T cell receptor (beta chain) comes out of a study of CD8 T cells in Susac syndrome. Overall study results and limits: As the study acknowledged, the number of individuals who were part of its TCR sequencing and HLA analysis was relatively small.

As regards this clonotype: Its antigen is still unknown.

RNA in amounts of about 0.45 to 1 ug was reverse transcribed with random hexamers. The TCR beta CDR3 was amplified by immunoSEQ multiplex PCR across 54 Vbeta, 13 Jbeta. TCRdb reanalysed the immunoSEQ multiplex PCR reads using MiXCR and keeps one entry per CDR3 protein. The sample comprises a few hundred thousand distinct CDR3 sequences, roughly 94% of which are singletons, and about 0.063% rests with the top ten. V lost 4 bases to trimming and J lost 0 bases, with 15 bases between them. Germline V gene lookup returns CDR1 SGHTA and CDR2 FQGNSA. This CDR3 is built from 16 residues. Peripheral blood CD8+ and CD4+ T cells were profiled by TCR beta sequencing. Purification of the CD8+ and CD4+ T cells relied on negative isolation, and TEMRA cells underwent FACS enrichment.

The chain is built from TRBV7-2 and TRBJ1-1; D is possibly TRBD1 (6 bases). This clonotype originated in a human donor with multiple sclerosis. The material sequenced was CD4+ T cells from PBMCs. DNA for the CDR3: TGTGCCAGCAGCTCCCGTCGGGGGGGCGTGAACACTGAAGCTTTCTTT. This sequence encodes CASSSRRGGVNTEAFF.